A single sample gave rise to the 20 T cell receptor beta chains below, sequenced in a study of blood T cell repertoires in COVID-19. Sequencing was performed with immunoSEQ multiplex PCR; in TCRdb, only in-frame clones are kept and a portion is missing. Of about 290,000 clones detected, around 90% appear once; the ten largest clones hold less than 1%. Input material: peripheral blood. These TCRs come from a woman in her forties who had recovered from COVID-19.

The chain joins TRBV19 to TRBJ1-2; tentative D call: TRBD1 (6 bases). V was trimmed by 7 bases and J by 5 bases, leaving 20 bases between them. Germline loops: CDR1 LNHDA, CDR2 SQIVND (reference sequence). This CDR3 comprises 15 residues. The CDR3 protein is CASNKGQSLDYGYTF. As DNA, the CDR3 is TGTGCCAGTAATAAAGGACAGTCACTTGATTATGGCTACACCTTC.

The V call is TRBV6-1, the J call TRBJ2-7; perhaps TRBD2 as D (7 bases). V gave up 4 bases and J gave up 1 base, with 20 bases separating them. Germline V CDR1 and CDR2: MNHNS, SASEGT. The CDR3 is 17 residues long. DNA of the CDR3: TGTGCCAGCAGTGTATCTGTGGGCGGGGGCTATTCCTACGAGCAGTACTTC. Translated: CASSVSVGGGYSYEQYF.

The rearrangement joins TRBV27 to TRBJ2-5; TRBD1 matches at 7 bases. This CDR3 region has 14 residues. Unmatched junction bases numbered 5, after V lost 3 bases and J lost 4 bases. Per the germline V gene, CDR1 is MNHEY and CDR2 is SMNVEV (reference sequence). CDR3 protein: CASSFNRGGETQYF. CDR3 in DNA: TGTGCCAGCAGTTTTAACAGGGGTGGAGAGACCCAGTACTTC.

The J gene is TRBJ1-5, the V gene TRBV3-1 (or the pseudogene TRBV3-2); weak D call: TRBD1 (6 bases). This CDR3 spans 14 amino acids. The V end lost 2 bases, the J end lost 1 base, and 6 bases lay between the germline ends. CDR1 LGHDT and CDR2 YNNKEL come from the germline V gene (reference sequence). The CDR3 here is CASSQQGSNQPQHF. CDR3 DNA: TGTGCCAGCAGCCAACAGGGGAGCAATCAGCCCCAGCATTTT.

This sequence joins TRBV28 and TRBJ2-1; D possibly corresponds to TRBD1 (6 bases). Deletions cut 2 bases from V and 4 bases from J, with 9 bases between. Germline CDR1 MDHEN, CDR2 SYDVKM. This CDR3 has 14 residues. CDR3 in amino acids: CASSLPDRYNEQFF. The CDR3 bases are TGTGCCAGCAGTTTACCGGACAGATACAATGAGCAGTTCTTC.

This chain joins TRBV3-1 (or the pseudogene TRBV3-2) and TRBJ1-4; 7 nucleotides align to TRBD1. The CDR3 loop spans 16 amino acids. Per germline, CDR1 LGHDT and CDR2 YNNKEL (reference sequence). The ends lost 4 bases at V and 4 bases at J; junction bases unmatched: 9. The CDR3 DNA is TGTGCCAGCAGCCTCCTGACAGGGTCGGGTAATGAAAAACTGTTTTTT. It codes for CASSLLTGSGNEKLFF.

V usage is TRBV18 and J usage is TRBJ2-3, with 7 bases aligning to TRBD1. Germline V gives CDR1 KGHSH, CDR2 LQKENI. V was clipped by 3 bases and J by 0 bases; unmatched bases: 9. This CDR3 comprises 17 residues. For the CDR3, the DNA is TGTGCCAGCTCACCCCCGGGCAGGGGGTTCAGCACAGATACGCAGTATTTT. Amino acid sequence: CASSPPGRGFSTDTQYF.

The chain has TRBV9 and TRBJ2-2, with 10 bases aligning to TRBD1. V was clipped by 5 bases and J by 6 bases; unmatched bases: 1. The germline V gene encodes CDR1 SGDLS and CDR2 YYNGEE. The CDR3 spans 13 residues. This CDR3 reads CASSGQGAGELFF. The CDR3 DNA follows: TGTGCCAGCAGTGGACAGGGGGCCGGGGAGCTGTTTTTT.

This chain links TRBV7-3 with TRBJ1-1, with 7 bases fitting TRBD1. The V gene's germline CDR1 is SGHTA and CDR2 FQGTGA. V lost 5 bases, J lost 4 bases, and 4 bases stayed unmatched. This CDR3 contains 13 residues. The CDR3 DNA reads TGTGCCAGCAGCCTCGGACAGGCCACTGAAGCTTTCTTT. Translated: CASSLGQATEAFF.

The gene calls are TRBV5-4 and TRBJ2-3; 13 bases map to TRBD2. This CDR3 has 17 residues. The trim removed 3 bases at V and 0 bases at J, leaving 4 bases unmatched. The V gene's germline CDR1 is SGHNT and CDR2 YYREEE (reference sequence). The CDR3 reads CASSWGTSGTSTDTQYF. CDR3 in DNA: TGTGCCAGCAGCTGGGGGACTAGCGGGACTAGCACAGATACGCAGTATTTT.

CDR3: CASKRQGGTEAFF. The CDR3 DNA follows: TGTGCCAGCAAAAGACAGGGCGGCACTGAAGCTTTCTTT. This rearrangement joins TRBV27 to TRBJ1-1; 7 bases align to TRBD1. Germline values: CDR1 MNHEY, CDR2 SMNVEV (reference sequence). The CDR3 extends over 13 amino acids. The V segment lost 7 bases and the J segment 4 bases; nucleotides outside the gene matches: 6.

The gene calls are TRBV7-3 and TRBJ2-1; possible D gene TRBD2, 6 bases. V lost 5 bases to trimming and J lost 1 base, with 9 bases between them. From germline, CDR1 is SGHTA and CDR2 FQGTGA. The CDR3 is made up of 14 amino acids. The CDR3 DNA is TGTGCCAGCAGCCCCGGGACTTCCTACAATGAGCAGTTCTTC. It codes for CASSPGTSYNEQFF. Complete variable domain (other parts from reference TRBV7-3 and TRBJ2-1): GAGVSQTPSNKVTEKGKYVELRCDPISGHTALYWYRQSLGQGPEFLIYFQGTGAADDSGLPNDRFFAVRPEGSVSTLKIQRTERGDSAVYLCASSPGTSYNEQFFGPGTRLTVL.

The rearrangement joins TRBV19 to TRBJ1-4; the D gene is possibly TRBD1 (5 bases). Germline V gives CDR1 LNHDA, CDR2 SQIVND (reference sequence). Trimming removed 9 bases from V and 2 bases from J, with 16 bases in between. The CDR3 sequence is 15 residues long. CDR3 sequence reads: CASRRNQGTNEKLFF. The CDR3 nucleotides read TGTGCCAGCAGGCGAAACCAGGGTACTAATGAAAAACTGTTTTTT. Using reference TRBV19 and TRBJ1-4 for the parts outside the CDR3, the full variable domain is DGGITQSPKYLFRKEGQNVTLSCEQNLNHDAMYWYRQDPGQGLRLIYYSQIVNDFQKGDIAEGYSVSREKKESFPLTVTSAQKNPTAFYLCASRRNQGTNEKLFFGSGTQLSVL.

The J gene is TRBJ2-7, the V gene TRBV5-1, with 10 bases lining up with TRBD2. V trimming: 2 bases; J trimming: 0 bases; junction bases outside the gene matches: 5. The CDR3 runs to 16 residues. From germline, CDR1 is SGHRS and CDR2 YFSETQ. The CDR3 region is CASSLSAGGISYEQYF. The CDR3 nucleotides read TGCGCCAGCAGCTTATCAGCGGGAGGGATCTCCTACGAGCAGTACTTC. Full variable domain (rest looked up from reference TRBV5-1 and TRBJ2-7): KAGVTQTPRYLIKTRGQQVTLSCSPISGHRSVSWYQQTPGQGLQFLFEYFSETQRNKGNFPGRFSGRQFSNSRSEMNVSTLELGDSALYLCASSLSAGGISYEQYFGPGTRLTVT.

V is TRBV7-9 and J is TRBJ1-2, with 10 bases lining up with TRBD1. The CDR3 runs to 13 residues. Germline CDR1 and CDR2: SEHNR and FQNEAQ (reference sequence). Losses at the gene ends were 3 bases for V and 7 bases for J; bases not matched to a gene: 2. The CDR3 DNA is TGTGCCAGCAGCTTCGGGACAGGGGTTGGCTACACCTTC. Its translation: CASSFGTGVGYTF.

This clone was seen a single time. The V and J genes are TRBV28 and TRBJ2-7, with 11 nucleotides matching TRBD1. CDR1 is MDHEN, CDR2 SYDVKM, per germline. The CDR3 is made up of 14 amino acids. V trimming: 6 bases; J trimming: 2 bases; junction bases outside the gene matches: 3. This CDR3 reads CASRRGQGAYEQYF. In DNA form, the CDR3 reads TGTGCCAGCAGAAGGGGACAGGGGGCCTACGAGCAGTACTTC. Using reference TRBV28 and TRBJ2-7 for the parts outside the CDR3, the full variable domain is DVKVTQSSRYLVKRTGEKVFLECVQDMDHENMFWYRQDPGLGLRLIYFSYDVKMKEKGDIPEGYSVSREKKERFSLILESASTNQTSMYLCASRRGQGAYEQYFGPGTRLTVT.

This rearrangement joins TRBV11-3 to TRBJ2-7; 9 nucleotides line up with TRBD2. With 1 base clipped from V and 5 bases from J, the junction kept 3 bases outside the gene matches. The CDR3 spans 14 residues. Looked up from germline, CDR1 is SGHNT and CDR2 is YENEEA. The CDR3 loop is CASSLGSGSHEQYF. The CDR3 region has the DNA TGTGCCAGCAGCTTAGGTAGCGGGAGCCACGAGCAGTACTTC.

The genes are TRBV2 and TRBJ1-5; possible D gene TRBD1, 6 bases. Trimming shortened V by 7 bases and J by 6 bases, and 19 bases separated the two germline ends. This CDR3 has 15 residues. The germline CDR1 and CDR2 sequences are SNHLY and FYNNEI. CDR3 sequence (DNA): TGTGCCAGCACCACCGAGACAGGAAGTATTCAGCCCCAGCATTTT. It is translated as CASTTETGSIQPQHF.

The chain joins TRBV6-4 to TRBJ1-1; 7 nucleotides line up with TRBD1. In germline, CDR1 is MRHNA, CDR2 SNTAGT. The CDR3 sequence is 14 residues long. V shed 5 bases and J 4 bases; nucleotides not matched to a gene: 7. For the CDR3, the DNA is TGTGCCAGCAGTTTCCGACAGGGCGGCACTGAAGCTTTCTTT. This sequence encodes CASSFRQGGTEAFF.

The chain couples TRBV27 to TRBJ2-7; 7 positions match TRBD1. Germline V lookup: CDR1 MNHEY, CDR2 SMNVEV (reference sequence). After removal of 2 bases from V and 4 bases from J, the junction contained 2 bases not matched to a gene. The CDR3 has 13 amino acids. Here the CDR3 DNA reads TGTGCCAGCAGTTTAGACAGGGAGTACGAGCAGTACTTC. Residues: CASSLDREYEQYF.